This T cell receptor beta chain originates from a study of blood T cell repertoires in COVID-19. Trimming pared 0 bases from V and 4 bases from J, leaving 12 bases between. The CDR3 spans 15 residues. The germline gives CDR1 LGHNA, CDR2 YSLEER. Original handling: Estimation of nucleated cell counts relied on the amplification of reference gene primers. Libraries were prepared by immunoSEQ multiplex PCR; TCRdb keeps only in-frame clonotypes and omits some of them. That table gives V, J and clone size, and the DNA gave D and trimming. The data contain roughly 250,000 clones, approximately 81% of them singletons.

V gene TRBV4-3 combines with J gene TRBJ2-5; tentatively, D is TRBD1 (6 bases). The TCR was taken from a woman in her sixties or seventies with active or convalescent COVID-19. Sequencing used peripheral blood. The CDR3 nucleotides read TGCGCCAGCAGCCAAGACTATACAGGGTTAGAGACCCAGTACTTC. Protein product: CASSQDYTGLETQYF.